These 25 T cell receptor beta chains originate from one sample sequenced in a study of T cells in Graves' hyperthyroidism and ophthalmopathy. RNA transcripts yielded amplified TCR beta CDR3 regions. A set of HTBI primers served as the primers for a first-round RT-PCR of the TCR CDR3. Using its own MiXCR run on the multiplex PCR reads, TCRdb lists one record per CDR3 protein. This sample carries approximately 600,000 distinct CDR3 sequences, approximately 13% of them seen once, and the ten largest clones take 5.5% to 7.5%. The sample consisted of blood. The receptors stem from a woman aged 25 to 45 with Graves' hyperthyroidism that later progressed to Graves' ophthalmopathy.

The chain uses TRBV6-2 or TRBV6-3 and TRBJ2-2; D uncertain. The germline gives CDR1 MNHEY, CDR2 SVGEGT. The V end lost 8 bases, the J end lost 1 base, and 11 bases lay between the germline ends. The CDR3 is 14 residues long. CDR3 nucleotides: TGTGCCAGCTTAAAAGACGGGAACACCGGGGAGCTGTTTTTT. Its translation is CASLKDGNTGELFF.

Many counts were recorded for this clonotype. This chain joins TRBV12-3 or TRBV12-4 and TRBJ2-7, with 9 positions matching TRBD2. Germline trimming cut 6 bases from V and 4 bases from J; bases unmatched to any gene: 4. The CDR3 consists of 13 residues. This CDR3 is CASRAGGLYEQYF. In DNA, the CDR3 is TGTGCCAGCAGAGCGGGAGGCCTATACGAGCAGTACTTC.

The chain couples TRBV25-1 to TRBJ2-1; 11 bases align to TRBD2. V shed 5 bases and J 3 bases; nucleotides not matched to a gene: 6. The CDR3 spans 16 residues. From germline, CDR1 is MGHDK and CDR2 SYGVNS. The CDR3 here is CASSSRLAGIYNEQFF. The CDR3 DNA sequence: TGTGCCAGCAGTAGCAGACTAGCGGGAATCTACAATGAGCAGTTCTTC. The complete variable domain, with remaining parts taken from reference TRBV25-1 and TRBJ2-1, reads EADIYQTPRYLVIGTGKKITLECSQTMGHDKMYWYQQDPGMELHLIHYSYGVNSTEKGDLSSESTVSRIRTEHFPLTLESARPSHTSQYLCASSSRLAGIYNEQFFGPGTRLTVL.

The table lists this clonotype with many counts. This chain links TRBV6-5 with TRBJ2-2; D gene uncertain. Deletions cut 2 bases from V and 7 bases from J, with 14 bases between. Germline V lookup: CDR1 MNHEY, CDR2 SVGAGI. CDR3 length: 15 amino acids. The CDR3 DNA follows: TGTGCCAGCAGTTACGGACGGGTTAATGACGGGGAGCTGTTTTTT. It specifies CASSYGRVNDGELFF.

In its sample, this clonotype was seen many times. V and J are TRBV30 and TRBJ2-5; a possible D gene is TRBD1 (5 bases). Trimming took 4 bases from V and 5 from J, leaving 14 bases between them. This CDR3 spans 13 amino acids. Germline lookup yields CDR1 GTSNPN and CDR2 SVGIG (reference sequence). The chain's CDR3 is CAWTQGQRETQYF. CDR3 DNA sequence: TGTGCCTGGACCCAGGGCCAACGGGAGACCCAGTACTTC.

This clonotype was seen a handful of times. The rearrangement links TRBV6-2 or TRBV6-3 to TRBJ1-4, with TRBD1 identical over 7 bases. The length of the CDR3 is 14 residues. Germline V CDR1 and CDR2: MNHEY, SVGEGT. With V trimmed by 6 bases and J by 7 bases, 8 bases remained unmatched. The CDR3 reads CASRHTGDREKLFF. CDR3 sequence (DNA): TGTGCCAGCAGACATACAGGGGATCGTGAAAAACTGTTTTTT.

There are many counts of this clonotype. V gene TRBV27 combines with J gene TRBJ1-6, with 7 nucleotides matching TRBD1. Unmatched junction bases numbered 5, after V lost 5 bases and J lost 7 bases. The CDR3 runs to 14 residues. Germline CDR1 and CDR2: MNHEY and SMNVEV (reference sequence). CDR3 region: CASSLSGGNSPLHF. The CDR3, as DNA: TGTGCCAGCAGTCTTTCAGGGGGGAATTCACCCCTCCACTTT.

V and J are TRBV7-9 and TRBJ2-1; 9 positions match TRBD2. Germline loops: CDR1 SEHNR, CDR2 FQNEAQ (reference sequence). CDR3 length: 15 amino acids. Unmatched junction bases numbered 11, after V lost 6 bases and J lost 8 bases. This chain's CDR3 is CASSFSKAGGYEQFF. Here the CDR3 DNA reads TGTGCCAGCAGTTTTTCGAAAGCGGGGGGCTATGAGCAGTTCTTC.

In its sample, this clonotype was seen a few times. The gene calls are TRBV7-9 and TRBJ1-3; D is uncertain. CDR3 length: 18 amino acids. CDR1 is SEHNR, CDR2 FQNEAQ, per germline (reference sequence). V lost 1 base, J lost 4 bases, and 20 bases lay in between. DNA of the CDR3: TGTGCCAGCAGCTTAGACGCGCCAGGCCAGTTGAGAGGAAACACCATATATTTT. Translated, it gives CASSLDAPGQLRGNTIYF. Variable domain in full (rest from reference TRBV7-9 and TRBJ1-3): DTGVSQNPRHKITKRGQNVTFRCDPISEHNRLYWYRQTLGQGPEFLTYFQNEAQLEKSRLLSDRFSAERPKGSFSTLEIQRTEQGDSAMYLCASSLDAPGQLRGNTIYFGEGSWLTVV.

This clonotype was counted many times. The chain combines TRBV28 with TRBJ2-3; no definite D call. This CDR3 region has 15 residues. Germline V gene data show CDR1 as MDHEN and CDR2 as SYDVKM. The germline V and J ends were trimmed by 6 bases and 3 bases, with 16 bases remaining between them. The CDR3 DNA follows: TGTGCCAGCAGCCAAGCTCCGTTAGGTACAGATACGCAGTATTTT. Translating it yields CASSQAPLGTDTQYF. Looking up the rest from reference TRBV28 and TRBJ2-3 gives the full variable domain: DVKVTQSSRYLVKRTGEKVFLECVQDMDHENMFWYRQDPGLGLRLIYFSYDVKMKEKGDIPEGYSVSREKKERFSLILESASTNQTSMYLCASSQAPLGTDTQYFGPGTRLTVL.

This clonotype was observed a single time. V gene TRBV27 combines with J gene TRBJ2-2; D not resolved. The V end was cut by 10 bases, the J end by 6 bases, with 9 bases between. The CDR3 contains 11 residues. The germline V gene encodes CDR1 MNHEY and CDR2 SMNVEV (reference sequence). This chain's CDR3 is CANIGAGELFF. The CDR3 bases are TGTGCCAACATCGGAGCCGGGGAGCTGTTTTTT.

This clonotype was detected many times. The CDR3 protein is CASSFVYEQYF. The CDR3 region has the DNA TGTGCCAGCAGTTTTGTCTACGAGCAGTACTTC. The chain joins TRBV27 to TRBJ2-7; D call uncertain. Germline CDR1 MNHEY, CDR2 SMNVEV (reference sequence). The CDR3 length is 11 residues. V was clipped by 3 bases and J by 3 bases, with 3 bases between them.

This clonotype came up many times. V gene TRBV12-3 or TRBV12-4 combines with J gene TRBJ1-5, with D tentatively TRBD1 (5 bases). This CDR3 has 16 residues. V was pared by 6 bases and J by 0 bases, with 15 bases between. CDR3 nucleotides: TGTGCCAGCAGCATAGCGGGGGGTCATAGCAATCAGCCCCAGCATTTT. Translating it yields CASSIAGGHSNQPQHF.

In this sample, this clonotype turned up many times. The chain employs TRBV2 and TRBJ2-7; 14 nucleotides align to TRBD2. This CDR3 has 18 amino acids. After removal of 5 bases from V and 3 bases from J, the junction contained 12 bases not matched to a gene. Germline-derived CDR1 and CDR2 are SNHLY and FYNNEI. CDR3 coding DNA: TGTGCCAGCAGTCCCTTGGGGACTAGCGGGAGTCGGCGCTACGAGCAGTACTTC. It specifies CASSPLGTSGSRRYEQYF.

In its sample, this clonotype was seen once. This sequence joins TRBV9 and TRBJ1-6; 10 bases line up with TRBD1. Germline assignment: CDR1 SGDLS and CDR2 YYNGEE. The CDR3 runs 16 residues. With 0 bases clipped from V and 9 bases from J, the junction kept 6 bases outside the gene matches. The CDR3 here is CASSVARDRGGSPLHF. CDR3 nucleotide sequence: TGTGCCAGCAGCGTAGCCCGGGACAGGGGTGGTTCACCCCTCCACTTT.

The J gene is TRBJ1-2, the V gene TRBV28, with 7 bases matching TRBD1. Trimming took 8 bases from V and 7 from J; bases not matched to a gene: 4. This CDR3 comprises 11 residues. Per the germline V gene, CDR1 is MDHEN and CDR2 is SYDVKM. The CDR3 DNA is TGTGCCAGCGAACAGGGGCCTGGCTACACCTTC. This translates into CASEQGPGYTF.

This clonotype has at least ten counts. CDR3 region: CSARAGTGQTGELFF. The CDR3 DNA reads as TGCAGTGCTAGAGCAGGGACAGGCCAAACCGGGGAGCTGTTTTTT. The V and J genes are TRBV20-1 and TRBJ2-2, with 8 bases matching TRBD1. The germline CDR1 and CDR2 sequences are DFQATT and SNEGSKA (reference sequence). V lost 1 base and J lost 5; bases outside the gene matches: 6. CDR3 length: 15 residues.

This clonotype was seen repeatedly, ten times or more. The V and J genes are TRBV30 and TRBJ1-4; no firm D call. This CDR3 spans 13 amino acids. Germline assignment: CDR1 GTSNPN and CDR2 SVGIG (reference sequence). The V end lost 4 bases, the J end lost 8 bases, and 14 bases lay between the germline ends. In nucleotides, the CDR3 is TGTGCCTGGACCCCTGGTACCCCGGAAAAACTGTTTTTT. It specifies CAWTPGTPEKLFF. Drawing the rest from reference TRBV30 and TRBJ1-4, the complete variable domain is SQTIHQWPATLVQPVGSPLSLECTVEGTSNPNLYWYRQAAGRGLQLLFYSVGIGQISSEVPQNLSASRPQDRQFILSSKKLLLSDSGFYLCAWTPGTPEKLFFGSGTQLSVL.

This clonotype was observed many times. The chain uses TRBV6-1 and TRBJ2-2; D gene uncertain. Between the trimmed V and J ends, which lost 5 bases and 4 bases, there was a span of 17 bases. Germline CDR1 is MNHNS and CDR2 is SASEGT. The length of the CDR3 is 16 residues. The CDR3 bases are TGTGCCAGCAGTTTCAGGATAGTAGGTAGCACCGGGGAGCTGTTTTTT. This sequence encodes CASSFRIVGSTGELFF.

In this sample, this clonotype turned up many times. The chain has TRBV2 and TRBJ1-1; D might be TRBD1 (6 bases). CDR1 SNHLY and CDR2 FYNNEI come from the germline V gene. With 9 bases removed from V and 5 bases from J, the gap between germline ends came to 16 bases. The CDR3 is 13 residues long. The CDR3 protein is CAREGVRDTEAFF. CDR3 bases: TGTGCCAGAGAGGGGGTAAGAGATACTGAAGCTTTCTTT.

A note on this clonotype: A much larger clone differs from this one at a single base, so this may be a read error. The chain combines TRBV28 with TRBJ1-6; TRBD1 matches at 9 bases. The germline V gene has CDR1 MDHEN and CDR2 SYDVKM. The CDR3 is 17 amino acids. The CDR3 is CASSLFDRDRDNSPPHF. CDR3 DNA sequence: TGTGCCAGCAGTTTATTTGATAGGGACAGGGATAATTCACCCCCCCACTTT.

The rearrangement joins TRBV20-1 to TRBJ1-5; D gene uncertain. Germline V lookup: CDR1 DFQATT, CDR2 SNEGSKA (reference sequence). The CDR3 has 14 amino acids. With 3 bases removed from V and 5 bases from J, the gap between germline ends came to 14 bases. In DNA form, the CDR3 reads TGCAGTGCTAGTGGGTCCGTTTCGGATCAGCCCCAGCATTTT. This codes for CSASGSVSDQPQHF.

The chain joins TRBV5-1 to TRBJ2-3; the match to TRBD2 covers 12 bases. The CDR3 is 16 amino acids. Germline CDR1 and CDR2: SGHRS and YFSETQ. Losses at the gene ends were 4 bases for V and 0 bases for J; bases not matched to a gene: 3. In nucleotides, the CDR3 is TGCGCCAGCAGCATCGGGACTAGCGGGAGCACAGATACGCAGTATTTT. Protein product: CASSIGTSGSTDTQYF.

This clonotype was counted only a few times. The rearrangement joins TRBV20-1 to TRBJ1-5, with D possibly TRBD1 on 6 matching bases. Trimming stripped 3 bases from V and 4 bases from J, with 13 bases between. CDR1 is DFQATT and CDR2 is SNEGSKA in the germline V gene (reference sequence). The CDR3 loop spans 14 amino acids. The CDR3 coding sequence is TGCAGTGCTAGTAGACAGGCCCCAAATCAGCCCCAGCATTTT. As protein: CSASRQAPNQPQHF.

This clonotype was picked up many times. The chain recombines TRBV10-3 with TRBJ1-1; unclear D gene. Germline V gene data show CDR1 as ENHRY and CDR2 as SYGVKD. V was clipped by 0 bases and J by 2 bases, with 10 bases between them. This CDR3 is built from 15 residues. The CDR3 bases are TGTGCCATCAGTGAGTCGAAGGAAACCAACACTGAAGCTTTCTTT. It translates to CAISESKETNTEAFF.